The 14 T cell receptor beta chains below come from one sample, sequenced in a study of response to subunit inactivated influenza vaccine. TCRdb passed the RT-PCR reads through MiXCR, listing each CDR3 protein once. Here the sample spans around 470,000 distinct CDR3 sequences, under 8.5% being singletons. The material was PBMCs from blood, obtained less than 30 months after vaccination. The source is a man between 45 and 75 years old who received an inactivated influenza vaccine.

The chain is built from TRBV29-1 and TRBJ1-5, with D possibly being TRBD1 (6 bases). Germline V gene lookup returns CDR1 SQVTM and CDR2 ANQGSEA. The ends were cut back, 7 bases at V and 6 bases at J, with 16 bases in the middle. CDR3 length equals 13 residues. CDR3 loop: CSAADSGAQPQHF. CDR3 nucleotide sequence: TGCAGCGCAGCCGACTCGGGGGCTCAGCCCCAGCATTTT.

J is TRBJ2-5 and V is TRBV7-2, with 7 bases lining up with TRBD2. The junction had 7 bases not matched to a gene; V was cut back by 1 base and J by 2 bases. This CDR3 is 16 amino acids long. Germline CDR1 reads SGHTA; CDR2 reads FQGNSA. Here the CDR3 DNA reads TGTGCCAGCAGCTTAGATTTTCGTAGCGGGCAAGAGACCCAGTACTTC. As protein: CASSLDFRSGQETQYF.

The chain couples TRBV20-1 to TRBJ2-3, with D maybe TRBD2 (6 bases). Germline CDR1 DFQATT, CDR2 SNEGSKA (reference sequence). The CDR3 extends over 15 amino acids. The V end lost 5 bases, the J end lost 2 bases, and 17 bases lay between the germline ends. In DNA, the CDR3 is TGCAGTGCTCCTCTCGGGGGACGGAACACAGATACGCAGTATTTT. It translates to CSAPLGGRNTDTQYF.

This clonotype was found a few times. This chain connects TRBV6-5 to TRBJ1-5; 9 positions agree with TRBD1. The CDR3 runs 15 residues. The germline CDR1 and CDR2 sequences are MNHEY and SVGAGI. V was pared by 0 bases and J by 9 bases, with 6 bases of the junction left unmatched. For the CDR3, the DNA is TGTGCCAGCAGTTACTCGGGACAGGGTAGATGGCCCCAGCATTTT. Amino acids: CASSYSGQGRWPQHF.

A few counts support this clonotype. The rearrangement joins TRBV6-1 to TRBJ1-3, with D maybe TRBD1 (6 bases). V shed 6 bases and J shed 8 bases, with 17 bases lying between them. The CDR3 contains 14 residues. CDR1 MNHNS and CDR2 SASEGT come from the germline V gene. The CDR3 reads CASSQQGGLDTIYF. CDR3 in DNA: TGTGCCAGCAGCCAACAGGGCGGTTTAGACACCATATATTTT.

The chain joins TRBV7-2 to TRBJ2-1, with D perhaps matching TRBD1 (5 bases). Deletions cut 2 bases from V and 3 bases from J, with 14 bases between. The CDR3 length is 16 residues. Germline-derived CDR1 and CDR2 are SGHTA and FQGNSA. The chain's CDR3 is CASSLYAGLGYNEQFF. The CDR3 DNA reads as TGTGCCAGCAGCTTATATGCAGGGCTTGGCTACAATGAGCAGTTCTTC.

The table lists this clonotype with a few counts. The chain carries TRBV6-5 and TRBJ2-5; D is undetermined. The V end was cut by 0 bases, the J end by 5 bases, with 13 bases between. CDR3 size: 15 residues. The V gene's germline CDR1 is MNHEY and CDR2 SVGAGI. The CDR3: CASSYSGRPGETQYF. DNA for the CDR3: TGTGCCAGCAGTTACTCGGGCAGACCCGGGGAGACCCAGTACTTC.

This clonotype came up many times. V usage is TRBV29-1 and J usage is TRBJ2-1; a possible D gene is TRBD2 (5 bases). Germline CDR1 and CDR2: SQVTM and ANQGSEA. There are 14 residues in the CDR3. V was clipped by 2 bases and J by 4 bases, with 12 bases between them. The CDR3, as DNA: TGCAGCGTTGAACCCCGGACTGATTACAATGAGCAGTTCTTC. It encodes CSVEPRTDYNEQFF.

This clonotype was recorded a few times. This chain joins TRBV5-6 and TRBJ2-7, with 10 bases matching TRBD2. With 1 base clipped from V and 6 bases from J, the junction kept 7 bases outside the gene matches. CDR1 is SGHDT and CDR2 is YYEEEE in the germline V gene. The CDR3 sequence is 15 residues long. The CDR3 here is CASSLRTSGVGEQYF. The CDR3 DNA sequence: TGTGCCAGCAGCTTGAGGACTAGCGGCGTGGGCGAGCAGTACTTC.

This clonotype showed up many times. The chain employs TRBV6-2 or TRBV6-3 and TRBJ2-7; TRBD1 agrees at 8 bases. This CDR3 is 11 amino acids long. V dropped 5 bases and J dropped 6; count of bases not matched to a gene: 0. Germline CDR1 is MNHEY and CDR2 is SVGEGT. CDR3 loop: CASSTGGEQYF. CDR3 sequence (DNA): TGTGCCAGCAGTACAGGGGGCGAGCAGTACTTC.

The chain recombines TRBV29-1 with TRBJ2-2; 10 bases line up with TRBD1. The germline CDR1 and CDR2 sequences are SQVTM and ANQGSEA. The V gene end was trimmed by 7 bases and the J gene end by 5 bases; junction bases not matched to a gene: 10. This CDR3 comprises 15 residues. The CDR3 DNA sequence: TGCAGCGCTCGCCGGGACAGGGGAGGAACCGGGGAGCTGTTTTTT. Translated, it gives CSARRDRGGTGELFF.

V gene TRBV10-3 combines with J gene TRBJ2-7, with D possibly TRBD2 on 6 matching bases. There are 14 residues in the CDR3. V lost 2 bases and J lost 5, with 13 bases in between. Per the germline V gene, CDR1 is ENHRY and CDR2 is SYGVKD. In DNA form, the CDR3 reads TGTGCCATCAGTGAGAGTGGAGGGTCCCACGAGCAGTACTTC. It yields the protein CAISESGGSHEQYF.

This clonotype has at least ten counts. The chain links TRBV5-1 to TRBJ2-1; D uncertain. Per germline, CDR1 SGHRS and CDR2 YFSETQ. The CDR3 covers 14 residues. V lost 3 bases, J lost 2 bases, and 9 bases lay in between. The CDR3 nucleotides read TGCGCCAGCAGCTCTGGCCGGACCTACAATGAGCAGTTCTTC. It encodes CASSSGRTYNEQFF.

In its sample, this clonotype was seen a few times. The chain couples TRBV6-2 or TRBV6-3 to TRBJ1-2; D unresolved. Trimming pared 6 bases from V and 4 bases from J, leaving 9 bases between. CDR1 MNHEY and CDR2 SVGEGT come from the germline V gene. The CDR3 has 12 amino acids. CDR3 loop: CASSTSGYGYTF. In DNA form, the CDR3 reads TGTGCCAGCAGCACCTCAGGCTATGGCTACACCTTC.